Listed here are 21 T cell receptor beta chains from one sample, sequenced in a study of post-analysis software for immune sequencing data. Whole-study findings and limits: In patients, TRBV5-6, TRBV5-1 and TRBV20-1 belonged to five TRBV segments found more frequently than in controls.

Included in the TCR beta cDNA libraries were unique molecular identifiers. One entry per CDR3 protein results from TCRdb running MiXCR on the PCR reads. The repertoire holds about 810,000 distinct CDR3 sequences, roughly half seen once, with roughly 4.4% in the top ten. For these TCRs, the target antigens are not known. Sequenced sample: blood. The receptors were gathered from a girl aged 10 to 17 with multiple sclerosis.

V usage is TRBV6-5 and J usage is TRBJ2-5; 9 bases line up with TRBD2. After removal of 3 bases from V and 5 bases from J, the junction contained 7 bases not matched to a gene. The germline V gene has CDR1 MNHEY and CDR2 SVGAGI. This CDR3 region has 15 residues. The CDR3 reads CASSYGIAGAETQYF. The CDR3 nucleotides are TGTGCCAGCAGTTATGGGATAGCGGGAGCCGAGACCCAGTACTTC.

The chain recombines TRBV12-5 with TRBJ2-3; 7 bases fit TRBD2. Germline CDR1 and CDR2: LGHNT and FRNRAP. Germline trimming cut 1 base from V and 3 bases from J; bases unmatched to any gene: 4. The CDR3 consists of 15 residues. The chain's CDR3 is CASGLGGGRTDTQYF. As DNA, the CDR3 is TGTGCTAGTGGTTTGGGCGGGGGACGGACAGATACGCAGTATTTT.

The sample holds a few counts of this clonotype. The J gene is TRBJ2-3, the V gene TRBV7-2; D not resolved. CDR1 and CDR2 (germline): SGHTA, FQGNSA. This CDR3 is built from 12 residues. V shed 3 bases and J shed 5 bases, with 6 bases lying between them. The CDR3 loop is CASSFWRDTQYF. The CDR3 DNA reads as TGTGCCAGCAGCTTCTGGAGAGATACGCAGTATTTT.

This chain uses TRBV13 with TRBJ2-5; no definite D call. Germline V gene lookup returns CDR1 PRHDT and CDR2 FYEKMQ (reference sequence). The V end lost 3 bases, the J end lost 2 bases, and 10 bases lay between the germline ends. This CDR3 comprises 14 residues. The CDR3 nucleotides read TGTGCCAGCAGCTTCCACAGTCTTCAAGAGACCCAGTACTTC. This translates into CASSFHSLQETQYF.

This chain connects TRBV11-2 to TRBJ2-3; 9 nucleotides line up with TRBD1. Trimming removed 2 bases from V and 5 bases from J; junction bases left unmatched: 17. The CDR3 is 19 amino acids. Germline lookup yields CDR1 SGHAT and CDR2 FQNNGV. CDR3 in amino acids: CASSLIARVSAGQGDTQYF. The CDR3 coding sequence is TGTGCCAGCAGCTTAATCGCACGGGTCTCAGCGGGACAGGGAGATACGCAGTATTTT. The variable domain in full, completed from reference TRBV11-2 and TRBJ2-3, reads EAGVAQSPRYKIIEKRQSVAFWCNPISGHATLYWYQQILGQGPKLLIQFQNNGVVDDSQLPKDRFSAERLKGVDSTLKIQPAKLEDSAVYLCASSLIARVSAGQGDTQYFGPGTRLTVL.

The rearrangement links TRBV5-1 to TRBJ1-1; a possible D gene is TRBD1 (6 bases). The germline CDR1 and CDR2 sequences are SGHRS and YFSETQ. V shed 0 bases and J shed 6 bases, with 15 bases lying between them. The CDR3 is made up of 15 amino acids. CDR3 nucleotide sequence: TGCGCCAGCAGCTTGGGGGGGCGAGCGATGGCTGAAGCTTTCTTT. This gives the protein CASSLGGRAMAEAFF.

The chain couples TRBV21-1 to TRBJ1-4; TRBD1, the table's D call, was not compared with the DNA. TRBV21-1 represents a pseudogene. This CDR3 region has 16 residues. The CDR3 protein is CASSSPSVGTNEKLFF. The CDR3 bases are TGTGCCAGCAGCTCCCCCTCAGTAGGAACTAATGAAAAACTGTTTTTT.

A few counts support this clonotype. This sequence joins TRBV20-1 and TRBJ1-5; a weak D match, TRBD1 (5 bases). The V end lost 4 bases, the J end lost 0 bases, and 10 bases lay between the germline ends. The CDR3 has 14 amino acids. The V gene's germline CDR1 is DFQATT and CDR2 SNEGSKA (reference sequence). In nucleotides, the CDR3 is TGCAGTGCTATTCGGGGGGATAGCAATCAGCCCCAGCATTTT. Translation: CSAIRGDSNQPQHF.

The rearrangement joins TRBV5-5 to TRBJ2-1; unclear D gene. Germline CDR1 SGHKS, CDR2 YYEKEE (reference sequence). V shed 1 base and J shed 10 bases, with 12 bases lying between them. CDR3 size: 13 residues. The CDR3 region is CASSLSPWGEQFF. The CDR3 DNA is TGTGCCAGCAGCTTGTCCCCCTGGGGAGAGCAGTTCTTC.

The chain recombines TRBV5-1 with TRBJ2-4, with TRBD1 matching over 7 bases. The DNA end is more similar to TRBJ2-7, so the J call may be wrong. In germline, CDR1 is SGHRS, CDR2 YFSETQ. This CDR3 comprises 12 residues. Here the CDR3 DNA reads TGCGCCAGCAGTCGACAGGGACGCGAGCAGTACTTC. As protein: CASSRQGREQYF.

This clonotype was seen a handful of times. The chain carries TRBV5-1 and TRBJ2-3; TRBD2 might be the D (5 bases). The germline gives CDR1 SGHRS, CDR2 YFSETQ. The CDR3 loop spans 15 amino acids. V shed 4 bases and J shed 0 bases, with 12 bases lying between them. The CDR3 sequence is CASSQTGSSTDTQYF. The CDR3 coding sequence is TGCGCCAGCAGCCAGACGGGGTCTAGCACAGATACGCAGTATTTT.

V and J are TRBV6-2 or TRBV6-3 and TRBJ1-5, with D possibly being TRBD1 (6 bases). The CDR3 contains 16 residues. Germline CDR1 is MNHEY and CDR2 is SVGEGT. The V and J ends lost 0 bases and 3 bases respectively, with 12 bases between them. The CDR3 is CASSYSWGAFNQPQHF. For the CDR3, the DNA is TGTGCCAGCAGTTACTCTTGGGGGGCGTTCAATCAGCCCCAGCATTTT.

CDR3 loop: CASTWTGFGTDTQYF. The CDR3 DNA reads as TGCGCCAGCACGTGGACAGGTTTTGGCACAGATACGCAGTATTTT. The gene calls are TRBV10-2 and TRBJ2-3, with TRBD1 matching 7 bases. The CDR3 has 15 residues. Germline V CDR1 and CDR2: WSHSY, SAAADI. Germline trimming cut 7 bases from V and 1 base from J; bases unmatched to any gene: 8.

The gene calls are TRBV2 and TRBJ2-7; no clear D. From germline, CDR1 is SNHLY and CDR2 FYNNEI. Trimming shortened V by 1 base and J by 3 bases, and 7 bases separated the two germline ends. CDR3 length: 13 residues. The CDR3 is CASSEVAVYEQYF. As DNA, the CDR3 is TGTGCCAGCAGTGAAGTGGCAGTCTACGAGCAGTACTTC.

The chain couples TRBV29-1 to TRBJ1-1; TRBD1 might be the D (5 bases). The CDR3 contains 14 residues. Germline V lookup: CDR1 SQVTM, CDR2 ANQGSEA. The V end was cut by 2 bases, the J end by 5 bases, with 15 bases between. CDR3 in amino acids: CSVEFRGRVTEAFF. CDR3 bases: TGCAGCGTTGAATTCCGCGGCAGGGTGACTGAAGCTTTCTTT.

This clonotype was seen a handful of times. This chain links TRBV5-1 with TRBJ2-3; the match to TRBD2 covers 10 bases. The V segment lost 2 bases and the J segment 6 bases; nucleotides outside the gene matches: 9. The CDR3 loop spans 16 amino acids. In germline, CDR1 is SGHRS, CDR2 YFSETQ. The CDR3 bases are TGCGCCAGCAGCTTACAAGCGGGAGGGCCGGTGGATACGCAGTATTTT. It codes for CASSLQAGGPVDTQYF.

The chain employs TRBV27 and TRBJ1-1; TRBD1 is a possible D gene (5 bases). V gave up 8 bases and J gave up 2 bases, with 15 bases separating them. CDR3 length: 14 amino acids. Germline V gives CDR1 MNHEY, CDR2 SMNVEV (reference sequence). DNA for the CDR3: TGTGCCAGCGGGGCCATCCGATTAAACACTGAAGCTTTCTTT. It specifies CASGAIRLNTEAFF.

This clonotype was seen more than once but under ten times. The CDR3 here is CASSIGREYGYTF. In DNA, the CDR3 is TGCGCCAGCAGCATTGGACGGGAGTATGGCTACACCTTC. V is TRBV5-1 and J is TRBJ1-2; D is unresolved. This CDR3 is built from 13 residues. Germline CDR1 SGHRS, CDR2 YFSETQ. Trimming pared 4 bases from V and 5 bases from J, leaving 12 bases between.

This clonotype was observed at least ten times. This chain uses TRBV11-2 with TRBJ2-2, with TRBD1 matching 7 bases. This CDR3 is built from 17 residues. CDR1 is SGHAT and CDR2 is FQNNGV in the germline V gene. Trimming removed 7 bases from V and 7 bases from J; junction bases left unmatched: 18. Here the CDR3 reads CASTPLIDRVVGGELFF. The DNA for the CDR3 is TGTGCCAGCACCCCCCTGATAGACAGGGTTGTCGGCGGGGAGCTGTTTTTT.

The table lists this clonotype with a count of one. This chain uses TRBV7-7 with TRBJ2-3; 10 bases agree with TRBD2. This CDR3 region has 15 residues. Germline loops: CDR1 SSHAT, CDR2 FNYEAQ (reference sequence). The V gene end was trimmed by 3 bases and the J gene end by 3 bases; junction bases not matched to a gene: 3. The CDR3 region is CASSFGTSETDTQYF. CDR3 sequence (DNA): TGTGCCAGCAGCTTCGGGACTAGCGAGACAGATACGCAGTATTTT.

The chain employs TRBV5-1 and TRBJ2-3; D uncertain. Germline CDR1 SGHRS, CDR2 YFSETQ. The CDR3 has 15 residues. With 0 bases removed from V and 4 bases from J, the gap between germline ends came to 12 bases. The CDR3 loop is CASSLDDHGADTQYF. CDR3 DNA: TGCGCCAGCAGCTTGGACGATCACGGAGCAGATACGCAGTATTTT.